A single sample gave rise to the 9 T cell receptor beta chains below, sequenced in a study of T cell repertoires in cytomegalovirus infection. No antigen is known for these receptors. TCRdb processed the reads anew with MiXCR; each CDR3 protein has one entry. The sample shows hundreds of thousands of distinct CDR3 sequences, roughly 29% of them seen only once. Sample: cultured PBMCs, taken from culture after CMV antigen stimulation. The receptors originated from a human donor in good health (CMV status not recorded). Some clones in this sample may be carry-over from other donors' samples.

The gene calls are TRBV19 and TRBJ1-1; no clear D gene. This CDR3 has 14 residues. Looked up from germline, CDR1 is LNHDA and CDR2 is SQIVND (reference sequence). The V end was cut by 3 bases, the J end by 1 base, with 9 bases between. CDR3 sequence: CASSMRRSNTEAFF. CDR3 coding DNA: TGTGCCAGTAGTATGAGGCGATCGAACACTGAAGCTTTCTTT.

This rearrangement joins TRBV20-1 to TRBJ1-2, with a weak D call TRBD1 (5 bases). Germline V lookup: CDR1 DFQATT, CDR2 SNEGSKA (reference sequence). V lost 5 bases and J lost 2, with 12 bases in between. The CDR3 extends over 13 amino acids. CDR3: CSAVDSMNYGYTF. Written as DNA, the CDR3 is TGCAGTGCTGTTGACAGCATGAACTATGGCTACACCTTC.

This clonotype was seen more than once but under ten times. The rearrangement uses TRBV7-9 and TRBJ2-7, with D possibly TRBD1 on 6 matching bases. This CDR3 region has 15 residues. Trimming left V 4 bases short and J 0 bases short, with 13 bases between. Germline V gene lookup returns CDR1 SEHNR and CDR2 FQNEAQ (reference sequence). This CDR3 is CASSSTQGSSYEQYF. In DNA, the CDR3 is TGTGCCAGCAGCTCGACACAGGGAAGCTCCTACGAGCAGTACTTC.

This clonotype was seen only a few times. The chain carries TRBV3-1 and TRBJ1-5; possibly TRBD1 for D (5 bases). This CDR3 has 14 residues. The V and J ends lost 1 base and 4 bases respectively, with 8 bases between them. Germline CDR1 is LGHDT and CDR2 is YNNKEL (reference sequence). In DNA, the CDR3 is TGTGCCAGCAGCCAAGTGTACAGGAATCAGCCCCAGCATTTT. Translating it yields CASSQVYRNQPQHF.

This clonotype has ten or more counts. This chain connects TRBV7-3 to TRBJ1-1; TRBD1 might be the D (5 bases). The germline V gene has CDR1 SGHTA and CDR2 FQGTGA. The V and J ends lost 5 bases and 0 bases respectively, with 13 bases between them. The CDR3 is 15 residues long. The CDR3 sequence is CASSLTRQLNTEAFF. DNA for the CDR3: TGTGCCAGCAGCCTCACCAGACAGCTGAACACTGAAGCTTTCTTT.

This clonotype showed up many times. The V call is TRBV28, the J call TRBJ1-5; D gene ambiguous. V lost 2 bases to trimming and J lost 0 bases, with 11 bases between them. The CDR3 runs to 16 residues. CDR1 and CDR2 (germline): MDHEN, SYDVKM. CDR3 coding DNA: TGTGCCAGCAGTTTAAGGACCGACAATAGCAATCAGCCCCAGCATTTT. Its translation: CASSLRTDNSNQPQHF.

This clonotype appeared a few times. This chain uses TRBV4-1 with TRBJ2-1; 13 bases fit TRBD2. CDR1 is MGHRA, CDR2 YSYEKL, per germline. The CDR3 consists of 17 residues. V was clipped by 3 bases and J by 9 bases; unmatched bases: 11. The CDR3 DNA sequence: TGCGCCAGCAGCCAGGTCCACACTAGCGGGAGGGCGCTTGAGCAGTTCTTC. Amino acid sequence: CASSQVHTSGRALEQFF.

The chain is built from TRBV5-6 and TRBJ2-5; no clear D gene. Per the germline V gene, CDR1 is SGHDT and CDR2 is YYEEEE. The V end lost 4 bases, the J end lost 0 bases, and 22 bases lay between the germline ends. This CDR3 spans 18 amino acids. The chain's CDR3 is CASSPTEETYDNQETQYF. Written as DNA, the CDR3 is TGTGCCAGCAGCCCCACCGAGGAGACATATGATAACCAAGAGACCCAGTACTTC. The variable domain in full, completed from reference TRBV5-6 and TRBJ2-5, reads DAGVTQSPTHLIKTRGQQVTLRCSPKSGHDTVSWYQQALGQGPQFIFQYYEEEERQRGNFPDRFSGHQFPNYSSELNVNALLLGDSALYLCASSPTEETYDNQETQYFGPGTRLLVL.

The CDR3 nucleotides read TGTGCCAGCACCCGGGACACTAGTCGGGAGACCCAGTACTTC. Translation: CASTRDTSRETQYF. The rearrangement uses TRBV7-9 and TRBJ2-5; perhaps TRBD1 as D (6 bases). The V and J ends lost 7 bases and 5 bases respectively, with 17 bases between them. CDR3 length equals 14 residues. Germline V lookup: CDR1 SEHNR, CDR2 FQNEAQ (reference sequence). The variable domain in full, completed from reference TRBV7-9 and TRBJ2-5, reads DTGVSQNPRHKITKRGQNVTFRCDPISEHNRLYWYRQTLGQGPEFLTYFQNEAQLEKSRLLSDRFSAERPKGSFSTLEIQRTEQGDSAMYLCASTRDTSRETQYFGPGTRLLVL.